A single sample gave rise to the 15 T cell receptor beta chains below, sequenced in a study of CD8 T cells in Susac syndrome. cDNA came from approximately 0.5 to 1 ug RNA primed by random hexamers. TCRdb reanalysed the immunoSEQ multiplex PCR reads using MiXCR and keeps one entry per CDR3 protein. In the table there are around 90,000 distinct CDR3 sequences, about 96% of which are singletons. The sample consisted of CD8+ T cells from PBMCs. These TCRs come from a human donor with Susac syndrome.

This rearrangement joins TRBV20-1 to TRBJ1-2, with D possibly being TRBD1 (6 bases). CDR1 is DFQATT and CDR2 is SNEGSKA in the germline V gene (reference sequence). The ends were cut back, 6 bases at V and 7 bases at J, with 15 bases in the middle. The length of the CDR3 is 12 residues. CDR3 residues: CSATGDTGGYTF. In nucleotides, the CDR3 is TGCAGTGCAACGGGGGACACAGGTGGCTACACCTTC.

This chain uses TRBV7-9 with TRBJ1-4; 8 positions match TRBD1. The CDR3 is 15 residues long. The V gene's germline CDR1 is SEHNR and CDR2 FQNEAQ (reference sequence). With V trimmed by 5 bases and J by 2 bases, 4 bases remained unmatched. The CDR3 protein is CASSARTGTNEKLFF. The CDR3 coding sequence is TGTGCCAGCAGCGCTCGGACAGGGACTAATGAAAAACTGTTTTTT.

The CDR3 reads CSVEEGTGWNIQYF. For the CDR3, the DNA is TGCAGCGTTGAAGAAGGGACAGGTTGGAACATTCAGTACTTC. This chain connects TRBV29-1 to TRBJ2-4; 8 bases match TRBD1. Per the germline V gene, CDR1 is SQVTM and CDR2 is ANQGSEA. CDR3 size: 14 residues. Germline trimming cut 0 bases from V and 7 bases from J; bases unmatched to any gene: 5.

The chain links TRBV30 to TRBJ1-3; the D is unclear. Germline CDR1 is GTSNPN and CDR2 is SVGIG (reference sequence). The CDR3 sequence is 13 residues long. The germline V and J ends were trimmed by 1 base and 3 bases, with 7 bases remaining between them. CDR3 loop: CAWSDPRGNTIYF. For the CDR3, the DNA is TGTGCCTGGAGTGACCCCCGTGGAAACACCATATATTTT.

For the CDR3, the DNA is TGTGCCAGCAGCTTGACTGGGCCCGGGGAGCTGTTTTTT. Protein sequence: CASSLTGPGELFF. The chain recombines TRBV5-6 with TRBJ2-2; D gene uncertain. The germline V gene has CDR1 SGHDT and CDR2 YYEEEE. V was cut by 1 base and J by 6 bases, with 7 bases left in between. CDR3 length: 13 residues.

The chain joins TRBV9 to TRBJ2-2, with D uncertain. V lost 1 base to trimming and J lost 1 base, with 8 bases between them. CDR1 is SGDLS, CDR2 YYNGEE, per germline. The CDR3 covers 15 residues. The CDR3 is CASSVNWQNTGELFF. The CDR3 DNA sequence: TGTGCCAGCAGCGTAAATTGGCAGAACACCGGGGAGCTGTTTTTT.

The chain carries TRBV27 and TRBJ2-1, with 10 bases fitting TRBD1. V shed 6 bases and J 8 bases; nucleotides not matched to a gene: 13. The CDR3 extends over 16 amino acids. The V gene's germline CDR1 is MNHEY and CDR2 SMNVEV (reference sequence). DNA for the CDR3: TGTGCCAGCAGCTCGTCTCACGGGACAGGGGTCGATGAGCAGTTCTTC. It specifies CASSSSHGTGVDEQFF.

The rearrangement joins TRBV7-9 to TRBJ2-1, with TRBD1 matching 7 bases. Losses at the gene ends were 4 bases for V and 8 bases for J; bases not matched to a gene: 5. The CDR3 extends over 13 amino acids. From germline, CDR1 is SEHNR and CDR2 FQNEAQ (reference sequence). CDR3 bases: TGTGCCAGCAGCTCCAGCAGGGGGTATGAGCAGTTCTTC. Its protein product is CASSSSRGYEQFF.

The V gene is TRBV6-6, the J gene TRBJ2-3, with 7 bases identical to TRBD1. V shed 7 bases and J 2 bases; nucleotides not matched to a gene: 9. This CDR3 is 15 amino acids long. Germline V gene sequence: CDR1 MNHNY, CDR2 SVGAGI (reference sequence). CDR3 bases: TGTGCCAGCACCCTAGGGGACAGCCACACAGATACGCAGTATTTT. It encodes CASTLGDSHTDTQYF.

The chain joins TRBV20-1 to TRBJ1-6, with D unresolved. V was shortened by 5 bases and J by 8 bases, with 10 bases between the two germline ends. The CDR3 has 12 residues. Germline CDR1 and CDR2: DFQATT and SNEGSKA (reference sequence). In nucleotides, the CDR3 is TGCAGTGCTTCGGGTCCGGATTCACCCCTCCACTTT. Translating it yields CSASGPDSPLHF.

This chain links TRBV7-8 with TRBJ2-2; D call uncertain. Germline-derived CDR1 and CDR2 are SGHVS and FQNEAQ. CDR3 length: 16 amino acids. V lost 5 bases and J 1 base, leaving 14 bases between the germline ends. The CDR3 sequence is CASSHPPWENTGELFF. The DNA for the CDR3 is TGTGCCAGCAGCCACCCTCCCTGGGAGAACACCGGGGAGCTGTTTTTT. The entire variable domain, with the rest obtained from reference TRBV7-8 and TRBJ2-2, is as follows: GAGVSQSPRYKVAKRGQDVALRCDPISGHVSLFWYQQALGQGPEFLTYFQNEAQLDKSGLPSDRFFAERPEGSVSTLKIQRTQQEDSAVYLCASSHPPWENTGELFFGEGSRLTVL.

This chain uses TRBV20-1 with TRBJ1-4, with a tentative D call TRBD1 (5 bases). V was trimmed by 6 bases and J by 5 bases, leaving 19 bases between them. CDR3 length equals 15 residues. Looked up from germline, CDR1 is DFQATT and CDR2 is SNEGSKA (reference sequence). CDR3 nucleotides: TGCAGTGCAGACAGAGTATGGCTGAAAAATGAAAAACTGTTTTTT. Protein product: CSADRVWLKNEKLFF.

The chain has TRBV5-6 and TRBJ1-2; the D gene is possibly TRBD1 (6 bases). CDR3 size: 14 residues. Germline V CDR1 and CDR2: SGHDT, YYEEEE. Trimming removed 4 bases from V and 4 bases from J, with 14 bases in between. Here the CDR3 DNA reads TGTGCCAGCAGCCCGGACAGAAACCTCTATGGCTACACCTTC. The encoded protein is CASSPDRNLYGYTF.

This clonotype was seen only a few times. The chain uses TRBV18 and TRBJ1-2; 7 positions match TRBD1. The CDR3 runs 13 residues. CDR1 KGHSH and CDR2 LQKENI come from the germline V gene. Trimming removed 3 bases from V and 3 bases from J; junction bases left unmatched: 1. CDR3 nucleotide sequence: TGTGCCAGCTCACCTGACAGGGACTATGGCTACACCTTC. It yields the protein CASSPDRDYGYTF.

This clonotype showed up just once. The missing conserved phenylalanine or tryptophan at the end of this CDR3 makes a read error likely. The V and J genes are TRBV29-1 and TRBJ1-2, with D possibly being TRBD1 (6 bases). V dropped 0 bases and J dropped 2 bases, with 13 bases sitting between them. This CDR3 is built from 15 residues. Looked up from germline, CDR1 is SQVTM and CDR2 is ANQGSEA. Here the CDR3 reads CSVEDQGTMNYGYTS. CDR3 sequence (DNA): TGCAGCGTTGAAGATCAGGGGACGATGAACTATGGCTACACCTCC.